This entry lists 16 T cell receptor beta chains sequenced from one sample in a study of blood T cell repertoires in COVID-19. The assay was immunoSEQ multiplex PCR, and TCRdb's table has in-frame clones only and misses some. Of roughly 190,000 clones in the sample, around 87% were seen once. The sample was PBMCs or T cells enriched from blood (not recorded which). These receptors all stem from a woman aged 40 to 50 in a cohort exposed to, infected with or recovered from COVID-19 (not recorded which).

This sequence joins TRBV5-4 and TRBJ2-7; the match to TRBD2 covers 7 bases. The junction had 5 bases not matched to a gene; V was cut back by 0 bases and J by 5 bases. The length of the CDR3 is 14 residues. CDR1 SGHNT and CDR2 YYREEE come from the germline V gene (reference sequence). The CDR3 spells CASSLAPGLNEQYF. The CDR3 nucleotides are TGTGCCAGCAGCTTGGCTCCGGGACTAAACGAGCAGTACTTC.

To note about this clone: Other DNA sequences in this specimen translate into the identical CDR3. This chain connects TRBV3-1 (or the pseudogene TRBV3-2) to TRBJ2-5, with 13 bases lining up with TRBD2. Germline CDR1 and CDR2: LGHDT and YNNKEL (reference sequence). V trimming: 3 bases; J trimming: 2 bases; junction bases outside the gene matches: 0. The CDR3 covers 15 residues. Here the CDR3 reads CASSQGLAGQETQYF. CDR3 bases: TGTGCCAGCAGCCAGGGACTAGCGGGGCAAGAGACCCAGTACTTC.

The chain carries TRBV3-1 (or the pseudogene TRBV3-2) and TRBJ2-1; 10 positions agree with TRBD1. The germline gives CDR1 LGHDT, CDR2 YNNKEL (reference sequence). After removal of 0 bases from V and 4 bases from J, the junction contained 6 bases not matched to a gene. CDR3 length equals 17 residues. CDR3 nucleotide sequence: TGTGCCAGCAGCCAAGATAACTTGGGACAGGGGTACAATGAGCAGTTCTTC. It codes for CASSQDNLGQGYNEQFF.

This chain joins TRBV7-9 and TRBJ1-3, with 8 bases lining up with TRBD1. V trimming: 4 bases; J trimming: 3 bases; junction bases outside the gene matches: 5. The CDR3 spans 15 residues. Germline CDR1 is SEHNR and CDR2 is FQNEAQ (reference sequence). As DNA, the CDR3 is TGTGCCAGCAGCTACCCGACAGGGGTTGGAAACACCATATATTTT. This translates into CASSYPTGVGNTIYF.

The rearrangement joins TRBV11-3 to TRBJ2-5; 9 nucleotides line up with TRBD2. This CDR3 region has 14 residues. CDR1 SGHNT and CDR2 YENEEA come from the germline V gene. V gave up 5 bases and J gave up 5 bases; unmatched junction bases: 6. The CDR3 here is CASSPTSGWETQYF. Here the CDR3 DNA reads TGTGCCAGCAGCCCGACTAGCGGTTGGGAGACCCAGTACTTC.

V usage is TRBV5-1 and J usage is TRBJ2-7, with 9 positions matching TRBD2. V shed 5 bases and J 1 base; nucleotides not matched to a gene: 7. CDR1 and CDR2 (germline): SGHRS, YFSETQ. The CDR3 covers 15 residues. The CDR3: CASSPGTSISYEQYF. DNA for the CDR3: TGCGCCAGCAGTCCCGGGACTAGCATTTCCTACGAGCAGTACTTC.

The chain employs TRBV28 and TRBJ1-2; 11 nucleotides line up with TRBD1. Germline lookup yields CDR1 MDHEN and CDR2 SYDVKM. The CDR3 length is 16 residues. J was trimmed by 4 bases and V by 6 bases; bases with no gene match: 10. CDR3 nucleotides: TGTGCCAGCAGCCGATTGGGACAGGGGGTACTCTATGGCTACACCTTC. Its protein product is CASSRLGQGVLYGYTF.

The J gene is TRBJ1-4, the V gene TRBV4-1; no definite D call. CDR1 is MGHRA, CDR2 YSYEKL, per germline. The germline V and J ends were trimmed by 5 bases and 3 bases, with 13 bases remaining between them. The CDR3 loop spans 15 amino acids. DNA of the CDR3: TGCGCCAGCAGCAACCCGACGGGTGCTAATGAAAAACTGTTTTTT. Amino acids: CASSNPTGANEKLFF.

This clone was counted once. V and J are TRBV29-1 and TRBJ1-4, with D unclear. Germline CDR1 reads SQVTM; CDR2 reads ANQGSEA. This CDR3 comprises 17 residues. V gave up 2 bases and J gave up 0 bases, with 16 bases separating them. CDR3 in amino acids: CSVEPPGSAATNEKLFF. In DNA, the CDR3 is TGCAGCGTTGAACCACCGGGATCGGCAGCAACTAATGAAAAACTGTTTTTT. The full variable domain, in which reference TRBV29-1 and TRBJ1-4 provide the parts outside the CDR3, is SAVISQKPSRDICQRGTSLTIQCQVDSQVTMMFWYRQQPGQSLTLIATANQGSEATYESGFVIDKFPISRPNLTFSTLTVSNMSPEDSSIYLCSVEPPGSAATNEKLFFGSGTQLSVL.

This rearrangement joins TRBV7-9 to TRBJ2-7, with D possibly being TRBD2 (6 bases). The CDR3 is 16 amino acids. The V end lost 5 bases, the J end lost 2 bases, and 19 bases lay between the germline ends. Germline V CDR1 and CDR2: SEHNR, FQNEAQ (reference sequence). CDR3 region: CASSHDLSGGAYEQYF. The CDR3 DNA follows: TGTGCCAGCAGCCACGACCTTAGCGGAGGAGCCTACGAGCAGTACTTC.

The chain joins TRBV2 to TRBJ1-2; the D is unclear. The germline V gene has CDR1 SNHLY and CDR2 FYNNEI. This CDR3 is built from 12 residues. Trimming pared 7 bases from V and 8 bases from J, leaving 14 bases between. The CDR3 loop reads CASNPPGGGYTF. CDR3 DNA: TGTGCCAGCAACCCCCCGGGTGGAGGCTACACCTTC.

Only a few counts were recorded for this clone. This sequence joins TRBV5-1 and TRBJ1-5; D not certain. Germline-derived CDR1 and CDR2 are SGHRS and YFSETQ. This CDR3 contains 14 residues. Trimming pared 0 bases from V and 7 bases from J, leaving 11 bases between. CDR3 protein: CASSLALGEQPQHF. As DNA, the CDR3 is TGCGCCAGCAGCTTGGCGCTGGGAGAACAGCCCCAGCATTTT.

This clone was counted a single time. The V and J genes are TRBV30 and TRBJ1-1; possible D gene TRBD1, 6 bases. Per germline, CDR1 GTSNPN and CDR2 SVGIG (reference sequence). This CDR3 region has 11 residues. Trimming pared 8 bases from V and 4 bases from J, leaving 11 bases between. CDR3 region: CAREQGTEAFF. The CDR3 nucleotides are TGTGCCCGAGAACAGGGCACTGAAGCTTTCTTT.

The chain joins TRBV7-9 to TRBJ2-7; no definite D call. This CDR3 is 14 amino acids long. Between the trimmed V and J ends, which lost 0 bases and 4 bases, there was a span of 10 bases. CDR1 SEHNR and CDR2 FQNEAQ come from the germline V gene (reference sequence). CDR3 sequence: CASSLASPLYEQYF. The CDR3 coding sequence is TGTGCCAGCAGCTTAGCGAGTCCTTTATACGAGCAGTACTTC.

This CDR3 reads CASSAYPGLAGDGYEQFF. The CDR3 coding sequence is TGTGCCAGCAGCGCCTACCCGGGACTAGCGGGAGATGGGTATGAGCAGTTCTTC. The V and J genes are TRBV9 and TRBJ2-1, with 14 bases identical to TRBD2. Germline loops: CDR1 SGDLS, CDR2 YYNGEE. This CDR3 is built from 18 residues. Unmatched junction bases numbered 13, after V lost 3 bases and J lost 8 bases.

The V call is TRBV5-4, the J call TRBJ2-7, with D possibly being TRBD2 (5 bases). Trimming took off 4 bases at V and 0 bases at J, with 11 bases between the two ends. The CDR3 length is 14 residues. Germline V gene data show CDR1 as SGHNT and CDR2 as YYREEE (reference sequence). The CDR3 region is CASSGAGNSYEQYF. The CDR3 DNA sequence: TGTGCCAGCAGCGGAGCCGGGAACTCCTACGAGCAGTACTTC.